This TCR beta chain stems from a study of response to subunit inactivated influenza vaccine. Points from the study as a whole: The study's authors posited that every seasonal influenza vaccination enlists few new T cells.

One entry per CDR3 protein results from TCRdb running MiXCR on the RT-PCR reads. Of 500,000 to 600,000 distinct CDR3 sequences listed, over 10% were seen once; the top ten hold 13%. Looked up from germline, CDR1 is LNHDA and CDR2 is SQIVND (reference sequence). The V gene lost 5 bases and the J gene lost 0 bases, with 11 bases spanning the gap. CDR3 length equals 15 residues. This clonotype was seen repeatedly, ten times or more. No antigen is known for it. Sequencing used PBMCs from blood, obtained roughly 45 days after vaccination. The chain uses TRBV19 and TRBJ1-5, with D unresolved. The clonotype comes from a man aged 45 to 65 who received an inactivated influenza vaccine. As DNA, the CDR3 is TGTGCCAGTAGTCTGCAACAGAATAGCAATCAGCCCCAGCATTTT. It yields the protein CASSLQQNSNQPQHF.